Here is one T cell receptor (beta chain) with its context. What this receptor recognizes is not known. No much larger clone exists at a distance of one base, and base qualities are not known. Via the germline V gene, CDR1 is MNHEY and CDR2 SVGEGT. Trimmed from V: 7 bases; trimmed from J: 2 bases; junction bases lacking a gene match: 3. Taken from cysteine to phenylalanine, the CDR3 has 13 residues. The entry retains the CDR3 DNA only, 39 bases that are in frame from base 1. The data belong to a study of identical twins (dated by TCRdb to 2015 to 2016). Describing the broader study: To test whether fetal clonotypes persist, the study used deep sequencing on TCR alpha and beta repertoires from monozygotic twins, unrelated adults of various ages, and cord blood. Replicate twin experiments were performed at different times using different library preparation protocols to rule out contamination.

The protocol used for the library was 5' RACE. Sequencing relied on an Illumina HiSeq 2000. Template switching introduced a universal primer binding site; the final cDNA contained a unique molecular identifier, enabling accurate counting of TCR cDNA molecules. First-strand cDNA for TCR alpha and beta chains was synthesized from specific primers in the conserved constant-segment region. To control for contamination, every cDNA library was double barcoded, receiving both a SMART-Mk sample barcode and Illumina barcodes. TruSeq adapter sequences and Illumina sample barcodes were added in two successive PCR steps. The Illumina HiSeq platform was used with custom primers to sequence TCR alpha and beta cDNA libraries. In the original analysis: MiGEC was used to process raw reads and extract unique molecular identifiers, and MiXCR was used to find CDR3 positions. Recombination models were inferred per individual with the repgenHMM and IGoR tools using an EM algorithm. Shared clonotype analysis was performed with the tcR package in R, normalizing sharing by the product of cloneset sizes. To study raw recombination without the effects of thymic and clonal selection, out-of-frame nonproductive sequences were analyzed. The public sequencing data were trimmed at Q25 with fastp and processed into clonotypes with MiXCR by TCRdb, which kept only in-frame beta chains. When rows share a CDR3 protein, they turn into one entry using the most common DNA and genes. None of the V and J calls come from the authors' own analysis; TCRdb made them. The sample table contains about 660,000 distinct CDR3 sequences; only one count was recorded for over 8.5% of them. Jointly, the top ten make up 0.8% to 1% of the sample.

What the research found in general, with its limitations: Invariant T cells such as MAIT and iNKT could partly confound zero-insertion analyses, although diverse VJ usage argued against such confounding for most clonotypes. Abundant cord blood beta clonotypes had fewer insertions, young adult naive repertoires showed a similar but weaker trend, and memory repertoires showed no such trend. Conclusions relied on cross-sectional statistical analysis, since the same donors could not be followed over many years. Out-of-frame TCR alpha sharing in monozygotic twins was systematically underestimated by recombination models, whereas sharing between unrelated individuals was in agreement with the recombination models. Excess twin sharing in beta out-of-frame sequences was weaker because fewer shared sequences lowered the signal-to-noise ratio. Compared with coincidental sharing between unrelated individuals, out-of-frame TCR alpha sequences shared between twins showed an excess of sequences with low generation probability.

Every donor in the study was a healthy Caucasian. The twin cohort comprised three pairs of female monozygotic twins, all aged about 18 to 29 years. RNA for TCR libraries was isolated from peripheral blood mononuclear cells. The data were also submitted as part of a second study, on yellow fever vaccine responses in identical twins. From that second study: According to the authors, in identical twins the way T cells responded to vaccination appeared partly convergent and partly personalized. The study precisely tracked vaccine-responding T cell clones in identical twins.

The sequence joins TRBV6-2 or TRBV6-3 to TRBJ2-7, with 9 central nucleotides matching TRBD1. This receptor was identified in a woman aged 18-29 years in good health. The sequenced sample was PBMCs. The DNA sequence reads TGTGCCAGCAACAGGGGGCTGCCCTACGAGCAGTACTTC. Its protein product is CASNRGLPYEQYF.